This TCR beta chain was captured by sequencing in a study of T cell clones after liver transplantation. The CDR3 is made up of 17 amino acids. Trimming at V came to 3 bases and at J to 0 bases, leaving 10 bases not matched to a gene. Produced via immunoSEQ multiplex PCR; TCRdb's table is partial and in-frame only. There are 10,000 or so clones in the sample; approximately 80% occur only once, and about three fifths lies in the top ten. This clonotype was obtained from a human patient who received a liver transplant. Some T cells may have come from the graft donor. The V gene is TRBV23-1, the J gene TRBJ2-7, with 8 bases lining up with TRBD1. TRBV23-1 is an ORF; its function is uncertain. The sample in question was CD8+ T cells from blood, obtained at the 22-month timepoint. CDR3 sequence reads: CASSHPAPDRVSYEQYF. Here the CDR3 DNA reads TGCGCCAGCAGTCATCCCGCCCCGGACAGGGTCTCCTACGAGCAGTACTTC.